The 14 T cell receptor beta chains in this list originate from one sample, sequenced in a study of CD8+ T cells in alopecia areata. Investigators isolated RNA and reverse transcribed it into cDNA to act as the sequencing template. The assay was immunoSEQ multiplex PCR, and TCRdb's table has in-frame clones only and misses some. The table includes over 50,000 clones, under 55% detected once. Sample: CD8+ T cells sorted from blood, taken at week 0. These receptors all come from a human donor with alopecia areata.

This chain uses TRBV29-1 with TRBJ2-5; 9 bases are shared with TRBD2. The CDR3 is 17 residues long. Germline CDR1 reads SQVTM; CDR2 reads ANQGSEA. The V segment lost 4 bases and the J segment 2 bases; nucleotides outside the gene matches: 14. CDR3 bases: TGCAGCGTTGCCGTAGTTGGGGCTAGCGGGAATCAAGAGACCCAGTACTTC. Its translation is CSVAVVGASGNQETQYF. Based on the CDR3 plus reference TRBV29-1 and TRBJ2-5, the full variable domain is SAVISQKPSRDICQRGTSLTIQCQVDSQVTMMFWYRQQPGQSLTLIATANQGSEATYESGFVIDKFPISRPNLTFSTLTVSNMSPEDSSIYLCSVAVVGASGNQETQYFGPGTRLLVL.

This chain links TRBV19 with TRBJ1-1, with D unclear. The germline V gene has CDR1 LNHDA and CDR2 SQIVND (reference sequence). Trimming shortened V by 6 bases and J by 4 bases, and 12 bases separated the two germline ends. The CDR3 loop spans 13 amino acids. CDR3 residues: CASRIELGTEAFF. The CDR3 nucleotides are TGTGCCAGTAGGATCGAGTTGGGCACTGAAGCTTTCTTT.

This clone was counted between two and nine times. V usage is TRBV7-2 and J usage is TRBJ2-7; D not resolved. Germline assignment: CDR1 SGHTA and CDR2 FQGNSA. The CDR3 runs 12 residues. V was trimmed by 5 bases and J by 4 bases, leaving 9 bases between them. As DNA, the CDR3 is TGTGCCAGCAGCCCCAGCCTGTACGAGCAGTACTTC. Residues: CASSPSLYEQYF. Complete variable domain (other parts from reference TRBV7-2 and TRBJ2-7): GAGVSQSPSNKVTEKGKDVELRCDPISGHTALYWYRQSLGQGLEFLIYFQGNSAPDKSGLPSDRFSAERTGGSVSTLTIQRTQQEDSAVYLCASSPSLYEQYFGPGTRLTVT.

A few counts support this clone. This chain's CDR3 is CSVEEGQGNTGELFF. CDR3 nucleotides: TGCAGCGTTGAGGAGGGCCAGGGGAACACCGGGGAGCTGTTTTTT. The chain couples TRBV29-1 to TRBJ2-2; D is perhaps TRBD2 (6 bases). This CDR3 spans 15 amino acids. Trimming cost V 3 bases and J 1 base, with 12 bases left between them. Germline CDR1 is SQVTM and CDR2 is ANQGSEA.

This chain joins TRBV29-1 and TRBJ1-1; 9 nucleotides agree with TRBD1. CDR1 is SQVTM and CDR2 is ANQGSEA in the germline V gene. J lost 6 bases, V lost 6 bases, and 5 bases had no gene match. CDR3 size: 12 residues. As DNA, the CDR3 is TGCAGCGTGGGGGACAGGGAGGCTGAAGCTTTCTTT. Encoded protein: CSVGDREAEAFF.

This clone appeared a few times. The V and J genes are TRBV11-2 and TRBJ2-5; TRBD2 might be the D (6 bases). V lost 0 bases and J 2 bases, leaving 10 bases between the germline ends. There are 15 residues in the CDR3. The germline gives CDR1 SGHAT, CDR2 FQNNGV. The CDR3 protein is CASSLEGGRQETQYF. CDR3 coding DNA: TGTGCCAGCAGCTTAGAGGGAGGACGGCAAGAGACCCAGTACTTC.

The rearrangement uses TRBV27 and TRBJ2-3; D is unclear. CDR1 is MNHEY, CDR2 SMNVEV, per germline (reference sequence). The CDR3 is made up of 17 amino acids. The ends were cut back, 2 bases at V and 0 bases at J, with 15 bases in the middle. CDR3 amino acids: CASSLSRFHSSTDTQYF. The CDR3 region has the DNA TGTGCCAGCAGTTTAAGTCGGTTCCACTCTAGCACAGATACGCAGTATTTT.

The V and J genes are TRBV7-9 and TRBJ2-2, with TRBD2 identical over 13 bases. The germline V gene encodes CDR1 SEHNR and CDR2 FQNEAQ (reference sequence). V shed 5 bases and J 3 bases; nucleotides not matched to a gene: 3. This CDR3 is built from 16 residues. CDR3 bases: TGTGCCAGCAGCCCGGGACTAGCGGGATACACCGGGGAGCTGTTTTTT. Translated: CASSPGLAGYTGELFF.

This clone has just a few counts. This rearrangement joins TRBV27 to TRBJ2-7; TRBD2 matches at 7 bases. Per germline, CDR1 MNHEY and CDR2 SMNVEV (reference sequence). This CDR3 contains 12 residues. After removal of 8 bases from V and 0 bases from J, the junction contained 1 base not matched to a gene. The CDR3 reads CASGGSSYEQYF. The CDR3 region has the DNA TGTGCCAGCGGCGGGAGCTCCTACGAGCAGTACTTC.

This sequence joins TRBV5-1 and TRBJ2-7, with D perhaps matching TRBD2 (6 bases). The CDR3 loop spans 14 amino acids. V lost 1 base, J lost 0 bases, and 8 bases lay in between. CDR1 and CDR2 from the germline V gene are SGHRS and YFSETQ. This chain's CDR3 is CASSLFGSSYEQYF. The CDR3 DNA reads TGCGCCAGCAGCTTGTTCGGGAGCTCCTACGAGCAGTACTTC.

This chain links TRBV7-2 with TRBJ1-2, with D possibly being TRBD1 (5 bases). Deletions cut 4 bases from V and 8 bases from J, with 11 bases between. This CDR3 contains 12 residues. Germline V gene lookup returns CDR1 SGHTA and CDR2 FQGNSA. In DNA form, the CDR3 reads TGTGCCAGCAGCTCCGGGGGAGGCGGCTACACCTTC. Amino acids: CASSSGGGGYTF. Full variable domain (rest looked up from reference TRBV7-2 and TRBJ1-2): GAGVSQSPSNKVTEKGKDVELRCDPISGHTALYWYRQSLGQGLEFLIYFQGNSAPDKSGLPSDRFSAERTGGSVSTLTIQRTQQEDSAVYLCASSSGGGGYTFGSGTRLTVV.

The chain links TRBV29-1 to TRBJ1-1; TRBD1 might be the D (5 bases). Deletions cut 3 bases from V and 5 bases from J, with 13 bases between. CDR1 is SQVTM and CDR2 is ANQGSEA in the germline V gene. The CDR3 length is 13 residues. The DNA of the CDR3 is TGCAGCGTTGATCCGGGGGGGAGGACTGAAGCTTTCTTT. It yields the protein CSVDPGGRTEAFF.

In the case of this clone: This CDR3 is also generated by other DNA sequences in the sample. This chain links TRBV29-1 with TRBJ2-1, with TRBD1 as a possible D gene (6 bases). V dropped 4 bases and J dropped 7 bases, with 8 bases sitting between them. In germline, CDR1 is SQVTM, CDR2 ANQGSEA. This CDR3 has 11 amino acids. In DNA form, the CDR3 reads TGCAGCGTTGTAGGGGGTAATGAGCAGTTCTTC. It specifies CSVVGGNEQFF.

V is TRBV7-2 and J is TRBJ2-5; 9 bases are shared with TRBD2. Germline V lookup: CDR1 SGHTA, CDR2 FQGNSA. The CDR3 is 18 amino acids. The trim removed 1 base at V and 2 bases at J, leaving 11 bases unmatched. The CDR3 DNA reads as TGTGCCAGCAGCTTAGGCGTAGCGGGAGTGCCGGGTCAAGAGACCCAGTACTTC. It translates to CASSLGVAGVPGQETQYF.